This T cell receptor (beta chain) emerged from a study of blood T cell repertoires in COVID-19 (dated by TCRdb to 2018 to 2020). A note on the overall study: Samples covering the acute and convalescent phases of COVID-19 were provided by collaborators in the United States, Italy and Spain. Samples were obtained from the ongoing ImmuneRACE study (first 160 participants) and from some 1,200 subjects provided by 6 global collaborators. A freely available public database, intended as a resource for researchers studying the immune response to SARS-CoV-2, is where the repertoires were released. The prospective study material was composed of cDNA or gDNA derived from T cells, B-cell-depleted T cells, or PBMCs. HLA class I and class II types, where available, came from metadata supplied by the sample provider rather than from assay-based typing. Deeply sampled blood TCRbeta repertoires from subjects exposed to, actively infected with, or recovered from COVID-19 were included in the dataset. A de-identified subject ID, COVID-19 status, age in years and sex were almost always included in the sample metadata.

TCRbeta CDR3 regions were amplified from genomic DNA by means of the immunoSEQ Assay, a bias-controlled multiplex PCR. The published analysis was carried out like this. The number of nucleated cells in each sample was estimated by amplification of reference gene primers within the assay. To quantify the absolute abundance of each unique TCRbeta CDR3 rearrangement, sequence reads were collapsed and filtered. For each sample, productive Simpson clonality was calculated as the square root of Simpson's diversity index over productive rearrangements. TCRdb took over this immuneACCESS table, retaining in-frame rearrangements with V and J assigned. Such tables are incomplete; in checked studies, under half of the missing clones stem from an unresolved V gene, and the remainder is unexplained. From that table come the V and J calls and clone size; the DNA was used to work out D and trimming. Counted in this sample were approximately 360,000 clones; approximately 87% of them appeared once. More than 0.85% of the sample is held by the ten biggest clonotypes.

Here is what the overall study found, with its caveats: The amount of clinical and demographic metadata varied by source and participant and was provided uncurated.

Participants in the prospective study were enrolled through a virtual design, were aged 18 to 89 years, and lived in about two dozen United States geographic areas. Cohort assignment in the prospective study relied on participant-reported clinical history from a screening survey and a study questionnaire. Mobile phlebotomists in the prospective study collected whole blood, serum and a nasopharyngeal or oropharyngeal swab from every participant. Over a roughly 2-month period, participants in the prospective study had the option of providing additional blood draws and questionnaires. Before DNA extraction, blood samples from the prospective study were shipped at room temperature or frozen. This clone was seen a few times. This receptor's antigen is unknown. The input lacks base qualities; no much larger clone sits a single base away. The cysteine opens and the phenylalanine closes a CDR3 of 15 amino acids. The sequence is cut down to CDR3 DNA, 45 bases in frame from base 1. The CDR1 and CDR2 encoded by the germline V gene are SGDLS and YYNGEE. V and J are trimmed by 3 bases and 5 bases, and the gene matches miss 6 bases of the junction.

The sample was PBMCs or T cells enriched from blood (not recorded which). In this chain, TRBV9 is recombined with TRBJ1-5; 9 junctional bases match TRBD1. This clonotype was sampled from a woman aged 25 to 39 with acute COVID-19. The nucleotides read TGTGCCAGCAGCGCCGGACAGGGGCCTTATCAGCCCCAGCATTTT. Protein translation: CASSAGQGPYQPQHF.